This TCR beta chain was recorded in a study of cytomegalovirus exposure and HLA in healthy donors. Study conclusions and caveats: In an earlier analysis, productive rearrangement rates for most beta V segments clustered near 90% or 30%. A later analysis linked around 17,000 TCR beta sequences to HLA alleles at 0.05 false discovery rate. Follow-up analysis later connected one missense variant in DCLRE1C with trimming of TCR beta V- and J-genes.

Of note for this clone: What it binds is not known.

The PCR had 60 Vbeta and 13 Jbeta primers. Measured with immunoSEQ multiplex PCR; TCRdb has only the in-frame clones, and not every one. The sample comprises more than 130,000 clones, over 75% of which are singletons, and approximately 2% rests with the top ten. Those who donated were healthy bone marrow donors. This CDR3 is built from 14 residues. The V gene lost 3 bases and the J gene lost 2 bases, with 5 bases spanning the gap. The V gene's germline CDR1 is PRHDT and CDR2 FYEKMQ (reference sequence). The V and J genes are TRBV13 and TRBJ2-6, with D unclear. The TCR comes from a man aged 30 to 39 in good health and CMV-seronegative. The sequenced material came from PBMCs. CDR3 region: CASSFFAGANVLTF. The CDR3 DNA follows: TGTGCCAGCAGCTTTTTCGCTGGGGCCAACGTCCTGACTTTC.